This T cell receptor beta chain was profiled in a study of T-cell memory formation after mild COVID-19 listed by TCRdb under 2021. Study-wide context: TCR sequence clusters from the two donors were found to be largely donor specific. In a couple of donors, T-cell clones that expanded and contracted after mild COVID-19 were followed by sequencing TCRalpha and TCRbeta repertoires longitudinally. Two young, previously healthy adult volunteers made up the cohort, one male and one female.

The sequencing machine was an Illumina NovaSeq 6000. TCRalpha and TCRbeta cDNA libraries were built by 5'RACE with constant-segment primers, adding sample barcodes and unique molecular identifiers. Trizol reagent was used to extract RNA from every sample. Library amplification was performed in two PCR steps, and a second sample barcode and Illumina TruSeq adapters were introduced in the second step. The libraries were sequenced on an Illumina NovaSeq using 2 x 150 bp paired-end reads. The paper's processing steps were these. Reads were demultiplexed and collapsed into UMI-guided consensus sequences with migec v1.2.7. With mixcr v2.1.11, UMI consensuses were aligned to TRA and TRB V and J templates and assembled into clonotypes. Clonotypes were classified as expanded or contracted when called significant by both edgeR and NoisET, with noise models trained on biological replicates. For edgeR calls, the cutoffs were a false discovery rate-adjusted p below 0.01 and a log2 fold-change threshold of 1. As an exploratory analysis of dynamics, max-normalized trajectories of the 1000 most abundant clonotypes were examined with PCA combined with hierarchical clustering. Separately sequenced CD4+ and CD8+ repertoires were used to assign a CD4 or CD8 phenotype to each responding clone. TCRdb ran its own pipeline on the public reads, namely fastp trimming at Q25 and MiXCR clone calling, and kept in-frame beta chains. Each entry merges the rows of one CDR3 protein and shows their most common DNA and genes. V and J calls and clone size were set by TCRdb, not the authors. Recorded for this sample are around 400,000 distinct CDR3 sequences; around 24% of them occurred a single time. In total, the top ten clones hold roughly 8.7% of the sample.

In regard to this clonotype: Its target antigen remains unknown. No clone much larger than this one lies a single base away; base qualities are absent.

The CDR3 contains 18 residues, cysteine and phenylalanine counted. Only the CDR3 part of the read is kept: 54 bases, read in frame from the first base. V trim: 0 bases; J trim: 8 bases; unmatched bases: 9. Based on the germline V gene, the CDR1 and CDR2 sequences are SGHTA and FQGTGA. Ficoll-Paque density gradient centrifugation was the method used to isolate PBMCs. What the study reported, not specific to this receptor: Whether the second-wave clones peaking on day 37 were SARS-CoV-2 specific was not confirmed. Clones contracting from day 15 to 85 had balanced CD4/CD8 phenotypes, while a second wave expanding from day 15 to 37 was biased towards CD4+. Some responding clones were found in pre-infection memory, which suggests that pre-existing cross-reactive memory T cells took part in the SARS-CoV-2 response. Contracting CD4+ clones were located mainly in the CM and EM memory subsets, whereas CD8+ clones were found to be enriched in EMRA. Only a couple of mild cases were covered in the study, and larger cohorts including severe cases with pre-infection samples were considered necessary.

Here the chain combines TRBV7-3 and TRBJ2-1; TRBD2 matches 14 bases in the middle. This receptor was taken from an adult woman who had mild COVID-19 (a few samples of this study predate the infection). The sample titles of this study are shuffled in the database, so cell type and time point are left out; the donor was told from shared clones. Specimen: PBMCs or a T cell subset sorted from them (not recorded which). The sequence in DNA is TGTGCCAGCAGCTTAACAGGGGGACTAGCGGGGGTTTACGATGAGCAGTTCTTC. It specifies CASSLTGGLAGVYDEQFF. Outside the CDR3, residues come from the reference TRBV7-3 and TRBJ2-1 proteins, so the full variable domain is: GAGVSQTPSNKVTEKGKYVELRCDPISGHTALYWYRQSLGQGPEFLIYFQGTGAADDSGLPNDRFFAVRPEGSVSTLKIQRTERGDSAVYLCASSLTGGLAGVYDEQFFGPGTRLTVL.